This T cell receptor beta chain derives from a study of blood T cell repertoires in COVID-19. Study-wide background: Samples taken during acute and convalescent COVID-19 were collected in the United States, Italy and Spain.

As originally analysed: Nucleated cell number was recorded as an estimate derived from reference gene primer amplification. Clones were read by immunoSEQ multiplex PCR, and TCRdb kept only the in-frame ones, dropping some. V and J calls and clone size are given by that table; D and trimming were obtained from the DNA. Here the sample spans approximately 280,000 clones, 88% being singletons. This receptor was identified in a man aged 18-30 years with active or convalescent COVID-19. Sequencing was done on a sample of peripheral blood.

In nucleotides, the CDR3 is TGTGCCAGCAGCCAAGCACAGAACTATGGCTACACCTTC. This codes for CASSQAQNYGYTF. V is TRBV3-1 (or the pseudogene TRBV3-2) and J is TRBJ1-2; D is unclear. Trimming stripped 1 base from V and 2 bases from J, with 5 bases between. The CDR3 is made up of 13 amino acids. Germline loops: CDR1 LGHDT, CDR2 YNNKEL (reference sequence).